This TCR beta chain was captured by sequencing in a study of T cell repertoires and leukemia-associated antigens. At the level of the study: Around 16 million effective reads came from all samples combined.

Study results and limitations: V, J, VDJ and CDR3 counts did not differ significantly among groups. Expanded clones' antigen specificity and function were not directly tested.

The sample holds a few counts of this clonotype. Its specificity is not known. Because the CDR3 is missing its conserved closing phenylalanine or tryptophan, this is likely a read error. It is unclear where the CDR3 begins or ends on the DNA, so no DNA is shown, and the CDR3 is as TCRdb lists it. CD3+ T cells were rested overnight without fetal bovine serum. Each CDR3 protein gets one entry after TCRdb re-called the 5' RACE reads with MiXCR. Of over 9,000 distinct CDR3 sequences detected, approximately 42% appear once; the ten largest clones hold about 30%. The V gene's germline CDR1 is SGHRS and CDR2 YFSETQ. The CDR3 comprises 13 residues, both ends counted.

What was sequenced was CD3+ T cells sorted from blood and cultured. The J gene is TRBJ2-7, the V gene TRBV5-1. The sequence came from a female donor in good health. CDR3 protein: CATSPGSSYEQCL.